What follows is one TCR beta chain and its context. Its antigen is as yet unknown. The data belong to a study of OX40 agonist ivuxolimab in advanced cancers. About the study: Age averaged around 59 years (range about 23 to 85), and about 86% were male. Points from the study as a whole: Mean expanded clone counts were higher in CD8+ than CD4+ T cells. Among the nonresponders, some also had low normalized T-cell clonal expansion.

Autoimmune disease history or systemic immunosuppression disqualified patients. Generated by immunoSEQ multiplex PCR, the TCRdb table keeps only in-frame clones and is missing some. The top ten hold approximately 1.4% of the sample, which has 55,000 to 80,000 clones, 75% to 90% seen once. Trimming cost V 4 bases and J 0 bases, with 19 bases left between them. The CDR3 has 18 residues. The germline gives CDR1 SGHTA, CDR2 FQGTGA. The chain couples TRBV7-3 to TRBJ2-1; maybe TRBD2 (5 bases). This TCR was recovered from an adult with an advanced solid tumor such as melanoma, head and neck, liver or kidney cancer. The material sequenced was CD4+ or CD8+ T cells sorted from blood, taken in a trial of the OX40 agonist ivuxolimab. DNA of the CDR3: TGTGCCAGCAGCTCAGGTGGGCTTGGGGAGTCCTCCTACAATGAGCAGTTCTTC. Protein product: CASSSGGLGESSYNEQFF.